This is a list of T cell receptor beta chains from one sample in a study of T and B cells in COVID-19 patients. TCRdb used MiXCR to reprocess the multiplex PCR reads, holding one entry per CDR3 protein. The sample consists of under 5,000 distinct CDR3 sequences, about 25% of them appearing once. The sequenced sample consisted of blood. Source of these receptors: a human donor with active COVID-19. The conserved cysteine and the conserved F or W are not part of the CDR3 here.

J | V | CDR3
TRBJ2-1 | TRBV15 | ATSSRGSGVSYNEQF
TRBJ2-1 | TRBV5-6 | ASSFGAYNEQF
TRBJ2-2 | TRBV7-2 | ASSLVRETGELF
TRBJ1-3 | TRBV12-3/TRBV12-4 | ASRAGTGPSGNTIY
TRBJ1-1 | TRBV12-3/TRBV12-4 | ASSRDQGAF
TRBJ1-1 | TRBV18 | ASSPTHFTEAF
TRBJ1-2 | TRBV10-1 | ASREQGLGYT
TRBJ1-1 | TRBV14 | ASSLFRGEAF
TRBJ2-5 | TRBV21-1 | ASSKEQGQGDGETQY
TRBJ2-5 | TRBV19 | ASNTGGAETQY
TRBJ1-5 | TRBV12-3/TRBV12-4 | ASSWEKNQPQH
TRBJ2-1 | TRBV11-3 | ASSLTPSGSYNEQF
TRBJ1-2 | TRBV18 | ASSPPPDGDGYT
TRBJ1-6 | TRBV6-5 | ASSYFGANSPLH
TRBJ2-3 | TRBV10-2 | ASSESPVSTDTQY
TRBJ1-1 | TRBV7-6 | ASSLEGGAEAF
TRBJ2-3 | TRBV27 | ASRPGLAGGDTQY
TRBJ2-5 | TRBV12-3/TRBV12-4 | ASSLVLAGSEETQY
TRBJ2-1 | TRBV6-2/TRBV6-3 | ASRAGGGYEQF
TRBJ1-4 | TRBV12-3/TRBV12-4 | ASSPAPRGWEKLF
TRBJ2-1 | TRBV5-1 | ASSLEVGEQF
TRBJ1-4 | TRBV7-9 | ASSLGSNEKLF
TRBJ1-1 | TRBV27 | ASSLAGGVNTEAF
TRBJ2-7 | TRBV27 | ASSGAGTGPYEQY
TRBJ2-5 | TRBV5-4 | ASSLRGRGVETQY
TRBJ2-7 | TRBV12-3/TRBV12-4 | ASTMGPGRQGGYEQY
TRBJ2-3 | TRBV20-1 | SATKGQGITDTQY
TRBJ1-3 | TRBV12-3/TRBV12-4 | ASSFVENTIY
TRBJ1-6 | TRBV12-3/TRBV12-4 | ASTSILGNSPLH
TRBJ1-2 | TRBV6-2/TRBV6-3 | ASSVGNYGYT
TRBJ1-1 | TRBV11-1 | ASSTRPGSTEAF
TRBJ2-7 | TRBV19 | ASSMASGRANYEQY
TRBJ2-1 | TRBV5-1 | ASTLGLAYYNEQF
TRBJ2-1 | TRBV10-3 | AISALMLGEQF
TRBJ2-2 | TRBV6-2/TRBV6-3 | ASSDREYRRKGQGANTGELF
TRBJ1-2 | TRBV30 | AWSHMGQGNYGYT
TRBJ1-1 | TRBV11-2 | ASSFRVGNTEAF
TRBJ2-7 | TRBV18 | ASSPYPLAGGEQY
TRBJ2-3 | TRBV28 | ASSPPDRPTDTQY
TRBJ1-4 | TRBV30 | AWSVEEKLF
TRBJ2-1 | TRBV6-2/TRBV6-3 | ASSYSIPHYQMNEQF
TRBJ1-4 | TRBV19 | ASNRVTTNEKLF
TRBJ2-2 | TRBV24-1 | ATSDPGQAGELF
TRBJ2-2 | TRBV7-9 | AGRDGGGTGELF
TRBJ2-7 | TRBV6-2/TRBV6-3 | ASSYSTSGYYEQY
TRBJ1-5 | TRBV29-1 | SVGLQGPGQPQH
TRBJ2-3 | TRBV18 | ASSPAENTQY
TRBJ2-3 | TRBV13 | ASSTRTSGRAGDTQY
TRBJ1-6 | TRBV6-5 | ASRPGQGTAYNSPLH
TRBJ2-3 | TRBV6-1 | ASSESTSGSTDTQY